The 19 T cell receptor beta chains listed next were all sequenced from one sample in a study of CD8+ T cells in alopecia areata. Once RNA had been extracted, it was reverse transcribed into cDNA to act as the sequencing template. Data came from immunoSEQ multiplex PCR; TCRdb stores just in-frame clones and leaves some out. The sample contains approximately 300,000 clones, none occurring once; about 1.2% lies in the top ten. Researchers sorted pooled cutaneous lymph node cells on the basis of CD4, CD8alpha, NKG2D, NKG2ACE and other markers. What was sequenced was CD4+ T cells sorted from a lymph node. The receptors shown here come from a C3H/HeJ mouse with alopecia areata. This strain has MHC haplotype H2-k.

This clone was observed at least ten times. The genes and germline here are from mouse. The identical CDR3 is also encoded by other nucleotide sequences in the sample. CDR3 sequence: CASGDGGTGQLYF. The part of the CDR3 DNA that was read is TGTGCCAGCGGTGATGGGGGCACCGGG. This chain links TRBV13-2 with TRBJ2-2; D is unclear. The read terminates 4 residues before the CDR3 end, so the remaining end is supplied by the germline J gene. The CDR3 totals 13 residues. From germline, CDR1 is NNHNN and CDR2 SYGAGS (reference sequence). The V gene lost 0 bases and the J gene lost 4 bases, with 4 bases spanning the gap.

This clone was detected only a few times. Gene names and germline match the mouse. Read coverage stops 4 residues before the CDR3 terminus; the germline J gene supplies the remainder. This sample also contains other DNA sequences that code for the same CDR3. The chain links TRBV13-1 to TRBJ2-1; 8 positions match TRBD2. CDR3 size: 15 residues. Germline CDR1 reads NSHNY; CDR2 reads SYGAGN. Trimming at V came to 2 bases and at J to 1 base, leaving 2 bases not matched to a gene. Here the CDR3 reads CASSDGGANYAEQFF. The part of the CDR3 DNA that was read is TGTGCCAGCAGTGACGGGGGGGCAAACTATGCT.

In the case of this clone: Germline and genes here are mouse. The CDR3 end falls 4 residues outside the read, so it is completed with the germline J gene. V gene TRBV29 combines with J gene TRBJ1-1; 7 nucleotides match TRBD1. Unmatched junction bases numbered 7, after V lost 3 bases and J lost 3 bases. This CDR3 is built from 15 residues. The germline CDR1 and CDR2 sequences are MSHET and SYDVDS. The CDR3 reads CASSFYRGRDTEVFF. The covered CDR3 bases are TGTGCTAGCAGTTTTTACAGGGGACGGGACACA.

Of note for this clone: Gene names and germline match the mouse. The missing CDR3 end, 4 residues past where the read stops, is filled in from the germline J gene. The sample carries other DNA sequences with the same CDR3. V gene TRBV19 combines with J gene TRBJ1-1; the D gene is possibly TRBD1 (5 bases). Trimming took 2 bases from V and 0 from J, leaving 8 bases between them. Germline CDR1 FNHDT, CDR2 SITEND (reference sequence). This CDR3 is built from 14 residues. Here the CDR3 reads CASSIGGANTEVFF. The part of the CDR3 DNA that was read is TGTGCCAGCAGTATTGGGGGAGCAAACACA.

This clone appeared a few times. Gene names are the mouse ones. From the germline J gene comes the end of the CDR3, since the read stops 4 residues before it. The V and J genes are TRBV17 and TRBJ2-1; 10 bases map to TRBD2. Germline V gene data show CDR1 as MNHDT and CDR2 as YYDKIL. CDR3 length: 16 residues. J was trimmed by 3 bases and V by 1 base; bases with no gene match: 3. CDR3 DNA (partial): TGTGCTAGCAGTAGAGCTGGACTGGGGGTCTATGCT. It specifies CASSRAGLGVYA. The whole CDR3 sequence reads CASSRAGLGVYAEQFF.

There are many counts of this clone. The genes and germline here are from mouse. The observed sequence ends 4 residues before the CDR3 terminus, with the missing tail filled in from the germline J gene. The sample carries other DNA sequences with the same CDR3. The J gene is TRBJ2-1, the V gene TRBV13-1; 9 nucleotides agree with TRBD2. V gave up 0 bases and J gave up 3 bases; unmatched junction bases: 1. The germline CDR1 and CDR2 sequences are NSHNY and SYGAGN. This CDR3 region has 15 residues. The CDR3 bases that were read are TGTGCCAGCAGTGATGCTGGGGGGGGCTATGCT. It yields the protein CASSDAGGGYA. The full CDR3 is CASSDAGGGYAEQFF.

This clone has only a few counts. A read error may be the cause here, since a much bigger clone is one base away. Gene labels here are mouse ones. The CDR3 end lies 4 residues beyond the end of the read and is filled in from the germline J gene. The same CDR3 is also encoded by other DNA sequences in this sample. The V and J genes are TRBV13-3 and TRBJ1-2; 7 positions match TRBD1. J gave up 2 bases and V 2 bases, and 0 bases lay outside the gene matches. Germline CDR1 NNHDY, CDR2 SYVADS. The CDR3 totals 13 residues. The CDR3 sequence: CASSETGNSDYTF. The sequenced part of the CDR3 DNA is TGTGCCAGCAGTGAGACAGGGAACTCC.

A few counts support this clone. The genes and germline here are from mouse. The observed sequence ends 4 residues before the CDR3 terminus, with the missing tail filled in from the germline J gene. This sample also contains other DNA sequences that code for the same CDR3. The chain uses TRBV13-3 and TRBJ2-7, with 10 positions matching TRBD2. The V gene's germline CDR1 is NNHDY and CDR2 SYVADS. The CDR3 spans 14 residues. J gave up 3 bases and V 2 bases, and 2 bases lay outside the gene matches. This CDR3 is CASSDRDWGYEQYF. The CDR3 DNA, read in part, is TGTGCCAGCAGTGACCGGGACTGGGGCTAT.

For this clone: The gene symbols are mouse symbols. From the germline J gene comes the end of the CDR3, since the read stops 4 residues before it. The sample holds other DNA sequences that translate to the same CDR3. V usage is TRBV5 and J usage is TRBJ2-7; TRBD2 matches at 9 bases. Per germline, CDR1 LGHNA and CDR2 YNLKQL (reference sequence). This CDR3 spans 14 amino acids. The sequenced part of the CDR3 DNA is TGTGCCAGCAGCCAAGTGACTGGGGGATAT. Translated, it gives CASSQVTGGY. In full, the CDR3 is CASSQVTGGYEQYF.

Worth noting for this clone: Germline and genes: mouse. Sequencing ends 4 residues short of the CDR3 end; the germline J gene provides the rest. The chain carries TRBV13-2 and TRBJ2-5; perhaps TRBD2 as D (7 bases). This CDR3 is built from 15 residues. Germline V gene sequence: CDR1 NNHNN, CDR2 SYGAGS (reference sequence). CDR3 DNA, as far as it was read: TGTGCCAGCGGTGATGTCGGGGGGCGGAAGGAC. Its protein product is CASGDVGGRKD. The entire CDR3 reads CASGDVGGRKDTQYF.

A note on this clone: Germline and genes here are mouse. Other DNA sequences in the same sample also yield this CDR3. CDR3 in amino acids: CASSEEQNSDYTF. The covered CDR3 bases are TGTGCCAGCAGTGAAGAACAGAACTCC. This rearrangement joins TRBV13-3 to TRBJ1-2; no firm D call. The CDR3 goes on 4 residues after the read ends, and that part is filled in from the germline J gene. The CDR3 spans 13 residues. CDR1 NNHDY and CDR2 SYVADS come from the germline V gene. V was trimmed by 2 bases and J by 2 bases, leaving 7 bases between them.

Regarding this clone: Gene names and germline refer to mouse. The CDR3 sequence is CASRRTTNSDYTF. The sequenced CDR3 bases are TGTGCCAGCAGAAGGACAACAAACTCC. J is TRBJ1-2 and V is TRBV5, with D perhaps matching TRBD1 (5 bases). The DNA ends 4 residues before the CDR3 does, and the rest of the CDR3 is filled in from the germline J gene. The V gene lost 6 bases and the J gene lost 0 bases, with 8 bases spanning the gap. The CDR3 runs 13 residues. CDR1 and CDR2 (germline): LGHNA, YNLKQL (reference sequence).

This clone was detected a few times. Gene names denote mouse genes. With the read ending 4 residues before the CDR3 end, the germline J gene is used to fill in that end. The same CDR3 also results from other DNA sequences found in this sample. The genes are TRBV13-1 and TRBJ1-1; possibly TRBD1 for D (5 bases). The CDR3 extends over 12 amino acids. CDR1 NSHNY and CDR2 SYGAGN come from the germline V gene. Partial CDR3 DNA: TGTGCCAGCAGTGATGCTCAGGGA. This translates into CASSDAQG. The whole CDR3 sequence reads CASSDAQGEVFF.

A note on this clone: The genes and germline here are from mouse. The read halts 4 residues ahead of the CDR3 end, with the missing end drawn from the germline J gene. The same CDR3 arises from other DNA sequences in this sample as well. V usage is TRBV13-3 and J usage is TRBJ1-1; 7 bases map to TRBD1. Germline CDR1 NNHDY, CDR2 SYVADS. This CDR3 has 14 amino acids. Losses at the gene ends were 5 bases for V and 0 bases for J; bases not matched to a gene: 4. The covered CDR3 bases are TGTGCCAGCAGGAGACAGGGTTCAAACACA. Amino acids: CASRRQGSNT. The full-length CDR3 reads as CASRRQGSNTEVFF.

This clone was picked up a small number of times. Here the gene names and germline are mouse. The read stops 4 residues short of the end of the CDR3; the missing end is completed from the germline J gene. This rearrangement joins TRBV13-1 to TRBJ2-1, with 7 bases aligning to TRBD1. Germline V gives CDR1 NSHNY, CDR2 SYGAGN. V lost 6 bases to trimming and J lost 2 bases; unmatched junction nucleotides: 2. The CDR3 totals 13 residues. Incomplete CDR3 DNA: TGTGCCAGCACAGGGACAGACTATGCT. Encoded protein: CASTGTDYA. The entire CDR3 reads CASTGTDYAEQFF.

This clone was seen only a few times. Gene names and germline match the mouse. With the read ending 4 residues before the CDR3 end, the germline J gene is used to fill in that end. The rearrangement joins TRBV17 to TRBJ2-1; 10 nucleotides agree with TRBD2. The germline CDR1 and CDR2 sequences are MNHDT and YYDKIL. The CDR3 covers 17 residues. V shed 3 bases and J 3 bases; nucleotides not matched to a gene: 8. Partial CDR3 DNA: TGTGCTAGCAGTAGGAGACTGGGGGGAGGGAGCTATGCT. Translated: CASSRRLGGGSYA. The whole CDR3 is CASSRRLGGGSYAEQFF.

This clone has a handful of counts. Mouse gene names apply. This chain's CDR3 is CASSDAGLGAGDTQYF. The part of the CDR3 DNA that was read is TGTGCCAGCAGTGATGCGGGACTGGGGGCTGGGGAC. This chain connects TRBV13-1 to TRBJ2-5; TRBD2 aligns across 11 bases. The CDR3 end is not reached by the read, which stops 4 residues before it; the germline J gene fills it in. The germline gives CDR1 NSHNY, CDR2 SYGAGN. The CDR3 is 16 residues long.

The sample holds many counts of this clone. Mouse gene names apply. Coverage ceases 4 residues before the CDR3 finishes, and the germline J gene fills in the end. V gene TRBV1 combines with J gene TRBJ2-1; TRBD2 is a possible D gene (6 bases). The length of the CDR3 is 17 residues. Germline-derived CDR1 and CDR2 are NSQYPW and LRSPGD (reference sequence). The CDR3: CTCSAEGLGLFWAEQFF. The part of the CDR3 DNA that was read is TGCACCTGCAGTGCAGAGGGGCTGGGGTTGTTTTGGGCT.

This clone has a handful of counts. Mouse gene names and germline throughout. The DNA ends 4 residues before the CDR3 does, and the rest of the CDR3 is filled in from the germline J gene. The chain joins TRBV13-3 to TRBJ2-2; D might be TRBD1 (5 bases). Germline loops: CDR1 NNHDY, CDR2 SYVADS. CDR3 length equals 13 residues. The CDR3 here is CASSESRDGQLYF. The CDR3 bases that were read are TGTGCCAGCAGTGAGAGCAGGGATGGG. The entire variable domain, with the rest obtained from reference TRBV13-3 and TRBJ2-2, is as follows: EAAVTQSPRSKVAVTGGKVTLSCHQTNNHDYMYWYRQDTGHGLRLIHYSYVADSTEKGDIPDGYKASRPSQENFSLILELASLSQTAVYFCASSESRDGQLYFGEGSKLTVL.